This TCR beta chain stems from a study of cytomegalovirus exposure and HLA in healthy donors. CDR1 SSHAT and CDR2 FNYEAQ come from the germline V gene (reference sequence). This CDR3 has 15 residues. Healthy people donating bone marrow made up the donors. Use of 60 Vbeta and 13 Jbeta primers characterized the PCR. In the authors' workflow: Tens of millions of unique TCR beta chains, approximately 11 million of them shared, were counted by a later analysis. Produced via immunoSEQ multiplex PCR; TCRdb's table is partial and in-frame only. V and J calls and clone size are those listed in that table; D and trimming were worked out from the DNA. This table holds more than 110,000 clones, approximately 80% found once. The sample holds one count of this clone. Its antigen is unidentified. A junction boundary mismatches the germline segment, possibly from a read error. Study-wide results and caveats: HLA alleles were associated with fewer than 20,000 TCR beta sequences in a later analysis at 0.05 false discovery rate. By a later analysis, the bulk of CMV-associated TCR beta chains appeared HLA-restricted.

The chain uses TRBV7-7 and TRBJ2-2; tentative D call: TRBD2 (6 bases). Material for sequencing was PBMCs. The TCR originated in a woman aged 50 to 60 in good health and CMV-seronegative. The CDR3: CASSRDFGSTGELFF. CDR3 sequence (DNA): TGTGCTAGCAGCAGGGATTTCGGGAGCACCGGGGAGCTGTTTTTT.